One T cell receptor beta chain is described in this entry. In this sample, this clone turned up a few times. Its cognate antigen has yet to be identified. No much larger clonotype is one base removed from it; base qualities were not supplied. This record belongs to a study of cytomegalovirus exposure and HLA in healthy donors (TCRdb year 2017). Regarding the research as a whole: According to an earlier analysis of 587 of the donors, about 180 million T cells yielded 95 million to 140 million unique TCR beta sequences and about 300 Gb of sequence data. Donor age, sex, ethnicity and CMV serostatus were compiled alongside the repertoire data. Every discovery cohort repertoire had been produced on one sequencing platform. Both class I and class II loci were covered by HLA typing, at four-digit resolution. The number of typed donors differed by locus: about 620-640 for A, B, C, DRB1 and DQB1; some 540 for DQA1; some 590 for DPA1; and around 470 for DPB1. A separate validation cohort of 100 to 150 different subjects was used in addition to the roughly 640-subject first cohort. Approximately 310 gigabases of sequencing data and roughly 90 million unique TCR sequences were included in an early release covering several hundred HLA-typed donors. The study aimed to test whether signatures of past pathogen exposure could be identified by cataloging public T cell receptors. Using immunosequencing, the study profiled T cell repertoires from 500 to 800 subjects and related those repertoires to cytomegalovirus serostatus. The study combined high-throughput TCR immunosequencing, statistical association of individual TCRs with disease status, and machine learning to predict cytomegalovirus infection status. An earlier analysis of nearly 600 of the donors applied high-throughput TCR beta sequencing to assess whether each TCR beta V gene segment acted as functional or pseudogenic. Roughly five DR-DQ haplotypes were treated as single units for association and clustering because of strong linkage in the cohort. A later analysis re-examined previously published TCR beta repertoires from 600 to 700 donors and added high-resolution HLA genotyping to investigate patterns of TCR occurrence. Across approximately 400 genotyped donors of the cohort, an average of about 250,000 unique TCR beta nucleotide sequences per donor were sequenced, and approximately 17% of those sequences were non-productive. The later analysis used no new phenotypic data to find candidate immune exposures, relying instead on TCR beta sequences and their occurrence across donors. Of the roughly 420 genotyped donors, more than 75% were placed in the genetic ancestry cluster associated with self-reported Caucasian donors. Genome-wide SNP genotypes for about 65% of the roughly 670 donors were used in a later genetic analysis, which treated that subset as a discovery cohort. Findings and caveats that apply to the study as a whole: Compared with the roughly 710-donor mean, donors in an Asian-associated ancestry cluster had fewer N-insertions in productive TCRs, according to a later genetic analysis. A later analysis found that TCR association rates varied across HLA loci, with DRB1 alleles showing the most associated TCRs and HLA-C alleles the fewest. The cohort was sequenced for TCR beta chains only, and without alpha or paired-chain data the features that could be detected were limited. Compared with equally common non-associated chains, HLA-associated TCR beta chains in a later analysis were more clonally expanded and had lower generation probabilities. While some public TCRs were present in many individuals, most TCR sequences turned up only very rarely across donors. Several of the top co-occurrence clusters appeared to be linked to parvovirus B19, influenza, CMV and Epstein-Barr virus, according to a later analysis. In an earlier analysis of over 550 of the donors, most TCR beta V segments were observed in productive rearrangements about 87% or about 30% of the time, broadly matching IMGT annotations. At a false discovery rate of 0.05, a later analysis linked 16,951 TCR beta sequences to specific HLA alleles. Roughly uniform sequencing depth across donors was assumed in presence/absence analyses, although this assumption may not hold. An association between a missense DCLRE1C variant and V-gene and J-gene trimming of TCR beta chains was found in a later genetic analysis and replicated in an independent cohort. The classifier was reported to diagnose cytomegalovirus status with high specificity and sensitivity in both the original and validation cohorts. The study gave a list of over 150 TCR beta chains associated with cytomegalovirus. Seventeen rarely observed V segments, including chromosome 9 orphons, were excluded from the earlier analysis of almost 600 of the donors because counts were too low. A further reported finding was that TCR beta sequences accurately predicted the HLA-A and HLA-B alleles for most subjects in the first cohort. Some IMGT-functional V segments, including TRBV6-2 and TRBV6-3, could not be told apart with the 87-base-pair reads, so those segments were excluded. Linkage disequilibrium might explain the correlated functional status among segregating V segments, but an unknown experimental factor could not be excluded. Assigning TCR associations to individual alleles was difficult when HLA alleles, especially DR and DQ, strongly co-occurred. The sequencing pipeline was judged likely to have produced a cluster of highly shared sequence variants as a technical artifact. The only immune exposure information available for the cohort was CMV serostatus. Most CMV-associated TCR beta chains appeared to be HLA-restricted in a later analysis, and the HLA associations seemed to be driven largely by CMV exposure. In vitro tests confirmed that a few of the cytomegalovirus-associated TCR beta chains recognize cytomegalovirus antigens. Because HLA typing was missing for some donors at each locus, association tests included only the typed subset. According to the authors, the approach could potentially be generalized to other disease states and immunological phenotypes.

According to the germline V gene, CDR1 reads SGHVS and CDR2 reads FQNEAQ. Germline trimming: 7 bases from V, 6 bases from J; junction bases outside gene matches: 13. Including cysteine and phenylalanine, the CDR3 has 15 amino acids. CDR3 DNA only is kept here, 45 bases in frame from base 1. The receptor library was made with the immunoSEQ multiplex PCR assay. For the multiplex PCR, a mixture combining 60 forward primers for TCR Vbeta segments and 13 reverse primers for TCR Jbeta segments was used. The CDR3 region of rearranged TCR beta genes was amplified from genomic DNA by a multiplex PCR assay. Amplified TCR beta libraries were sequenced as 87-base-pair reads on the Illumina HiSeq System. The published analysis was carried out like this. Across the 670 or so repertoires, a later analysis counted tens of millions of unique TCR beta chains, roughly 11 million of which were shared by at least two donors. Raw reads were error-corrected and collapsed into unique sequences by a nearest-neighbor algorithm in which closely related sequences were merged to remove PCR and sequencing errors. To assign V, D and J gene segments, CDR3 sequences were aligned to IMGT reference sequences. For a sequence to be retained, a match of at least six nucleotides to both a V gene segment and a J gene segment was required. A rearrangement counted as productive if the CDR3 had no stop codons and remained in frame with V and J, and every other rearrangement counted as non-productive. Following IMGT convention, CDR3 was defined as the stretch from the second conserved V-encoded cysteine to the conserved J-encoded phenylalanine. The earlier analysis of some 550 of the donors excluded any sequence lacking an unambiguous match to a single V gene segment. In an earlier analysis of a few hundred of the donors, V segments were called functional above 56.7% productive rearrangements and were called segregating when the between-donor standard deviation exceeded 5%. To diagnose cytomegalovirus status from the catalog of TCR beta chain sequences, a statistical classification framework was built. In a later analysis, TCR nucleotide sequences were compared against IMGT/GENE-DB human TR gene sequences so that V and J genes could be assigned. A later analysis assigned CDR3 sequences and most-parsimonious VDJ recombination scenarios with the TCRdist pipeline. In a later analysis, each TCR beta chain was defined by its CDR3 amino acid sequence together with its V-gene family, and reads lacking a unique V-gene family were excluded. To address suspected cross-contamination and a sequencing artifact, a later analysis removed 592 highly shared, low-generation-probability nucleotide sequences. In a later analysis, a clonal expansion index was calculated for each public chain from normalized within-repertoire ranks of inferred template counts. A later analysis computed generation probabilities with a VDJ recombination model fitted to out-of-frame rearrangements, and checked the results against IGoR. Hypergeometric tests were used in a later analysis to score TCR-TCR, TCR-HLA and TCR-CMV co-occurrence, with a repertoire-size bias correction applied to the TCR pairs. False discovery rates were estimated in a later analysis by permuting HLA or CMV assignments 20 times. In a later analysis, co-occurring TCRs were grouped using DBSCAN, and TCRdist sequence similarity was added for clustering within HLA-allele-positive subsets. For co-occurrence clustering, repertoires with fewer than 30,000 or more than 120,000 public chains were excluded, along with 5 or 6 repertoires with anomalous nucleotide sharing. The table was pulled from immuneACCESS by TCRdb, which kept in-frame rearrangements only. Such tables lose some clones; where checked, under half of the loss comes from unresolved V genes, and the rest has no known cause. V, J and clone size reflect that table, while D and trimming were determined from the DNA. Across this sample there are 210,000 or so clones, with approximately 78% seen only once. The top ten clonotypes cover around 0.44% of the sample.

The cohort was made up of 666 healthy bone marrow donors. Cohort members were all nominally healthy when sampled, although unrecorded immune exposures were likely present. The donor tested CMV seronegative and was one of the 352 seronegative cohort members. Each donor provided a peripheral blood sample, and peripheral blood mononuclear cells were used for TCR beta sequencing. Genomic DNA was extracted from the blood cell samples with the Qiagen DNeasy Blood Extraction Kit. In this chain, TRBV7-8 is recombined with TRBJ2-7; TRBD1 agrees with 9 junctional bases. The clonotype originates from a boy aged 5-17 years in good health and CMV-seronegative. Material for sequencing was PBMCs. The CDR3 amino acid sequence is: CASIPNRDRVTEQYF. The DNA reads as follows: TGTGCCAGCATCCCTAACCGGGACAGGGTTACCGAGCAGTACTTC.